This passage covers 24 T cell receptor beta chains from one sample sequenced in a study of shared clonotypes between healthy human individuals. Sequencing used immunoSEQ multiplex PCR; TCRdb keeps in-frame clones, though not all of them. The sample consists of 750,000 to 1,000,000 clones, over 90% of them appearing once. Cells designated naive CD8 were CD45RO-negative and were positively selected for CCR7, with terminally differentiated effector memory CD45RA+ cells excluded. Sequenced sample: naive CD8+ T cells sorted from blood. The receptors here all came from a man aged 25 to 40 in good health.

The chain couples TRBV13 to TRBJ2-5; D gene ambiguous. Germline CDR1 reads PRHDT; CDR2 reads FYEKMQ (reference sequence). V gave up 1 base and J gave up 8 bases, with 11 bases separating them. The CDR3 is 13 residues long. DNA of the CDR3: TGTGCCAGCAGCTTAGCGGCGGCGGACACCCAGTACTTC. Protein sequence: CASSLAAADTQYF.

The CDR3, as DNA: TGTGCCAGCAGCCCCCCGCTCGTGTTCAATGAGCAGTTCTTC. It encodes CASSPPLVFNEQFF. This chain joins TRBV28 and TRBJ2-1; no firm D call. CDR3 length equals 14 residues. Germline CDR1 and CDR2: MDHEN and SYDVKM. The germline V and J ends were trimmed by 6 bases and 6 bases, with 15 bases remaining between them.

The V and J genes are TRBV7-2 and TRBJ2-7; unclear D gene. This CDR3 spans 14 amino acids. The germline V gene has CDR1 SGHTA and CDR2 FQGNSA. The germline V and J ends were trimmed by 0 bases and 3 bases, with 9 bases remaining between them. In nucleotides, the CDR3 is TGTGCCAGCAGCTTAGCGTTCCCCTACTACGAGCAGTACTTC. This encodes CASSLAFPYYEQYF.

The chain combines TRBV28 with TRBJ1-3, with D possibly TRBD1 on 6 matching bases. The V gene lost 5 bases and the J gene lost 4 bases, with 12 bases spanning the gap. Germline V gene data show CDR1 as MDHEN and CDR2 as SYDVKM. The CDR3 is 14 amino acids. DNA for the CDR3: TGTGCCAGCAGTCCCGGGGGGCCAGGAAACACCATATATTTT. The encoded protein is CASSPGGPGNTIYF.

Of note for this clone: Other DNA sequences from this sample encode an identical CDR3 as well. The J gene is TRBJ2-7, the V gene TRBV27; TRBD2 matches 7 bases. This CDR3 is built from 13 residues. Germline CDR1 and CDR2: MNHEY and SMNVEV (reference sequence). Germline trimming cut 3 bases from V and 2 bases from J; bases unmatched to any gene: 1. CDR3 nucleotide sequence: TGTGCCAGCAGTTTCGGGACTACCTACGAGCAGTACTTC. This codes for CASSFGTTYEQYF.

The chain has TRBV28 and TRBJ2-7; 7 bases are a match to TRBD2. The CDR3 consists of 13 residues. Germline trimming cut 6 bases from V and 3 bases from J; bases unmatched to any gene: 5. Germline CDR1 MDHEN, CDR2 SYDVKM. The CDR3 DNA is TGTGCCAGCAGGCGGGGGTCCTACTACGAGCAGTACTTC. Its translation: CASRRGSYYEQYF.

J is TRBJ1-2 and V is TRBV9; D is unclear. V lost 0 bases, J lost 4 bases, and 19 bases lay in between. The CDR3 is 17 amino acids. CDR1 SGDLS and CDR2 YYNGEE come from the germline V gene. Written as DNA, the CDR3 is TGTGCCAGCAGCGTAGATCGAGGGTTCGGGCAAGGCTATGGCTACACCTTC. It encodes CASSVDRGFGQGYGYTF.

The V call is TRBV11-2, the J call TRBJ1-1; TRBD1 matches 7 bases. The CDR3 consists of 18 residues. J was trimmed by 4 bases and V by 5 bases; bases with no gene match: 19. Germline values: CDR1 SGHAT, CDR2 FQNNGV. The DNA of the CDR3 is TGTGCCAGCAGCATAGGGGAAAGGGACAGCGCGAGGGGCACTGAAGCTTTCTTT. Its translation is CASSIGERDSARGTEAFF.

The chain combines TRBV21-1 with TRBJ2-3; the D call TRBD1 from the table was never checked on the DNA. TRBV21-1 is a pseudogene. The CDR3 spans 19 residues. For the CDR3, the DNA is TGTGCCAGCCAGGGTGACAGGGTGGGAATTCCAGTTTACACAGATACGCAGTATTTT. It codes for CASQGDRVGIPVYTDTQYF.

CDR3: CASSLPVGEQYF. The CDR3 region has the DNA TGTGCCAGCAGCTTACCGGTCGGGGAGCAGTACTTC. The chain employs TRBV7-9 and TRBJ2-7; unclear D gene. Germline V CDR1 and CDR2: SEHNR, FQNEAQ (reference sequence). V lost 2 bases, J lost 7 bases, and 9 bases lay in between. This CDR3 region has 12 residues.

CDR3 coding DNA: TGCGCCAGCACTACTGGCCTGGTGGGGTCCTACAATGAGCAGTTCTTC. Protein: CASTTGLVGSYNEQFF. The J gene is TRBJ2-1, the V gene TRBV5-1; D unresolved. Germline CDR1 and CDR2: SGHRS and YFSETQ. This CDR3 has 16 residues. Trimming took 6 bases from V and 1 from J, leaving 17 bases between them.

The chain combines TRBV7-2 with TRBJ1-1, with 9 bases fitting TRBD1. J was trimmed by 0 bases and V by 5 bases; bases with no gene match: 7. This CDR3 region has 16 residues. Germline values: CDR1 SGHTA, CDR2 FQGNSA. The CDR3 DNA reads as TGTGCCAGCAGCCCCTGGACAGGGGCCATGAACACTGAAGCTTTCTTT. Its translation is CASSPWTGAMNTEAFF. Based on the CDR3 plus reference TRBV7-2 and TRBJ1-1, the full variable domain is GAGVSQSPSNKVTEKGKDVELRCDPISGHTALYWYRQSLGQGLEFLIYFQGNSAPDKSGLPSDRFSAERTGGSVSTLTIQRTQQEDSAVYLCASSPWTGAMNTEAFFGQGTRLTVV.

The chain has TRBV2 and TRBJ1-2, with 9 bases lining up with TRBD1. From germline, CDR1 is SNHLY and CDR2 FYNNEI. Unmatched junction bases numbered 15, after V lost 4 bases and J lost 6 bases. The CDR3 consists of 17 residues. DNA for the CDR3: TGTGCCAGCAGTGGGGGACAGGGAGGTTTTTTGGTTGATGGCTACACCTTC. The encoded protein is CASSGGQGGFLVDGYTF.

The count of this clone is one. The J gene is TRBJ2-5, the V gene TRBV28; D gene unclear. This CDR3 region has 15 residues. Germline V gene lookup returns CDR1 MDHEN and CDR2 SYDVKM. Deletions cut 5 bases from V and 0 bases from J, with 13 bases between. The CDR3 DNA follows: TGTGCCAGCAGTCCCAGTTTACTGTACCAAGAGACCCAGTACTTC. Protein: CASSPSLLYQETQYF. Filled out from reference TRBV28 and TRBJ2-5, the complete variable domain reads DVKVTQSSRYLVKRTGEKVFLECVQDMDHENMFWYRQDPGLGLRLIYFSYDVKMKEKGDIPEGYSVSREKKERFSLILESASTNQTSMYLCASSPSLLYQETQYFGPGTRLLVL.

The rearrangement joins TRBV11-2 to TRBJ2-1; D may be TRBD2 (6 bases). There are 13 residues in the CDR3. The V gene lost 2 bases and the J gene lost 4 bases, with 6 bases spanning the gap. Germline V gene lookup returns CDR1 SGHAT and CDR2 FQNNGV. The CDR3 coding sequence is TGTGCCAGCAGCTTAAGCGGGTACAATGAGCAGTTCTTC. It yields the protein CASSLSGYNEQFF.

The chain joins TRBV4-1 to TRBJ2-2, with 7 positions matching TRBD1. J was trimmed by 7 bases and V by 4 bases; bases with no gene match: 6. From germline, CDR1 is MGHRA and CDR2 YSYEKL. CDR3 length: 14 residues. The CDR3 DNA sequence: TGCGCCAGCAGCCTAATCCCAGGGGGCGGGGAGCTGTTTTTT. Translated, it gives CASSLIPGGGELFF.

This clone was recorded once. V gene TRBV7-9 combines with J gene TRBJ2-3, with TRBD2 matching over 7 bases. The CDR3 length is 14 residues. Per the germline V gene, CDR1 is SEHNR and CDR2 is FQNEAQ (reference sequence). V lost 6 bases, J lost 1 base, and 4 bases stayed unmatched. The CDR3 bases are TGTGCCAGCAGAAACCGGGAGGGCACAGATACGCAGTATTTT. It specifies CASRNREGTDTQYF.

The chain combines TRBV10-1 with TRBJ2-2, with TRBD2 as a possible D gene (5 bases). Germline CDR1 reads WNHNN; CDR2 reads SYGVQD (reference sequence). Trimming removed 2 bases from V and 4 bases from J, with 8 bases in between. This CDR3 contains 14 residues. This CDR3 is CASSETSSTGELFF. CDR3 bases: TGCGCCAGCAGTGAGACTAGTAGCACCGGGGAGCTGTTTTTT.

The gene calls are TRBV11-2 and TRBJ2-5; D gene ambiguous. The CDR3 has 12 residues. The germline CDR1 and CDR2 sequences are SGHAT and FQNNGV. The V gene lost 0 bases and the J gene lost 5 bases, with 4 bases spanning the gap. The CDR3 spells CASSLDSETQYF. The CDR3 bases are TGTGCCAGCAGCTTAGATTCGGAGACCCAGTACTTC.

The chain employs TRBV27 and TRBJ1-4, with 9 nucleotides matching TRBD1. CDR3 length: 18 residues. From germline, CDR1 is MNHEY and CDR2 SMNVEV (reference sequence). Losses at the gene ends were 3 bases for V and 6 bases for J; bases not matched to a gene: 14. CDR3 nucleotides: TGTGCCAGCAGTTTGTCCGTTTACAGGGGGCAGGGGGATGAAAAACTGTTTTTT. It specifies CASSLSVYRGQGDEKLFF.

The V call is TRBV9, the J call TRBJ2-1, with no clear D. CDR3 length: 13 residues. The V end was cut by 0 bases, the J end by 4 bases, with 5 bases between. Germline CDR1 reads SGDLS; CDR2 reads YYNGEE. Here the CDR3 reads CASSVGEYNEQFF. CDR3 DNA: TGTGCCAGCAGCGTAGGGGAATACAATGAGCAGTTCTTC.

Comment on this clone: Other DNA sequences in this sample translate to the same CDR3. The chain joins TRBV7-9 to TRBJ2-7; TRBD2 agrees at 14 bases. V lost 5 bases and J lost 6; bases outside the gene matches: 3. This CDR3 spans 14 amino acids. Germline V gene data show CDR1 as SEHNR and CDR2 as FQNEAQ (reference sequence). The CDR3 region has the DNA TGTGCCAGCAGCCCCGGACTAGCGGGGGGCGAGCAGTACTTC. Protein sequence: CASSPGLAGGEQYF. Full variable domain (remainder filled in from reference TRBV7-9 and TRBJ2-7): DTGVSQNPRHKITKRGQNVTFRCDPISEHNRLYWYRQTLGQGPEFLTYFQNEAQLEKSRLLSDRFSAERPKGSFSTLEIQRTEQGDSAMYLCASSPGLAGGEQYFGPGTRLTVT.

The chain combines TRBV10-1 with TRBJ1-3; D call uncertain. The CDR3 has 13 residues. Germline values: CDR1 WNHNN, CDR2 SYGVQD (reference sequence). Trimming cost V 2 bases and J 4 bases, with 6 bases left between them. CDR3 in DNA: TGCGCCAGCAGTGAGAAATCGGGAAACACCATATATTTT. Encoded protein: CASSEKSGNTIYF.

With respect to this clone: The sample has other DNA sequences that encode this CDR3 too. This sequence joins TRBV6-1 and TRBJ2-7; D call uncertain. The V gene lost 2 bases and the J gene lost 4 bases, with 6 bases spanning the gap. Germline V gene data show CDR1 as MNHNS and CDR2 as SASEGT. This CDR3 has 12 residues. The CDR3 reads CASSEFGYEQYF. The CDR3 DNA follows: TGTGCCAGCAGTGAATTCGGGTACGAGCAGTACTTC.